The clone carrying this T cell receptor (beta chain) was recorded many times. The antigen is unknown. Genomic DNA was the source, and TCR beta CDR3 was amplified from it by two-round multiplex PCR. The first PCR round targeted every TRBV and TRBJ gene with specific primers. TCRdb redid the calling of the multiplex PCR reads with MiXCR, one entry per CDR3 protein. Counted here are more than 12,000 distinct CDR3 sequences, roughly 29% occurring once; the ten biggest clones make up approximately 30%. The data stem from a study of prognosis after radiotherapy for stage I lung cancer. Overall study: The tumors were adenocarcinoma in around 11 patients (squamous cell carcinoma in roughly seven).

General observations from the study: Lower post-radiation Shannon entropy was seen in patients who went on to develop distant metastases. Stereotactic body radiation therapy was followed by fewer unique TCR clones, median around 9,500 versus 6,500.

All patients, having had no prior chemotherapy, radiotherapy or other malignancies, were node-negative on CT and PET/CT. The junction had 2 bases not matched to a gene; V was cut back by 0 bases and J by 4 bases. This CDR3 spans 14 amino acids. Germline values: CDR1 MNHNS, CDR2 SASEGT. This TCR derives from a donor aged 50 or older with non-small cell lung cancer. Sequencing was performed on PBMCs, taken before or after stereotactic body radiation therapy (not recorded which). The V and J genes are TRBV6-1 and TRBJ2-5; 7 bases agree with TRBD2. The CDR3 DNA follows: TGTGCCAGCAGTGAAGCTTTAGCGGGAGAGACCCAGTACTTC. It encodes CASSEALAGETQYF.